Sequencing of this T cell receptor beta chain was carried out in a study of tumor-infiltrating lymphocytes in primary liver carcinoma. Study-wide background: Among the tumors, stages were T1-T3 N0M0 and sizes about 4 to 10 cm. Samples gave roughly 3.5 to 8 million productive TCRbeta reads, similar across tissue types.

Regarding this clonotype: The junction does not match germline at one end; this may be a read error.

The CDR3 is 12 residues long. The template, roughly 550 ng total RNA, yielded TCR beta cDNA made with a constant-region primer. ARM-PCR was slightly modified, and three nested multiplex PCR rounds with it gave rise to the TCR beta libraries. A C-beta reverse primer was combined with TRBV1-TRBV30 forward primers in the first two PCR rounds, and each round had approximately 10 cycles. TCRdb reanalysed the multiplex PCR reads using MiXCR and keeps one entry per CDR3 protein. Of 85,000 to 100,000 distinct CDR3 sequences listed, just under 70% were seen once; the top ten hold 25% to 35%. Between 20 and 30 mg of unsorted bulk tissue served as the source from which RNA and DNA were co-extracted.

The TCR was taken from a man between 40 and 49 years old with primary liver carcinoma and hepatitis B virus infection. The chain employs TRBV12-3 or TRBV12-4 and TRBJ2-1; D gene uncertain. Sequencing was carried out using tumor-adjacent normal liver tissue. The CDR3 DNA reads TGTGTCAGCAGCCGGTACAACTATGAGCACTTCTTC. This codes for CVSSRYNYEHFF.